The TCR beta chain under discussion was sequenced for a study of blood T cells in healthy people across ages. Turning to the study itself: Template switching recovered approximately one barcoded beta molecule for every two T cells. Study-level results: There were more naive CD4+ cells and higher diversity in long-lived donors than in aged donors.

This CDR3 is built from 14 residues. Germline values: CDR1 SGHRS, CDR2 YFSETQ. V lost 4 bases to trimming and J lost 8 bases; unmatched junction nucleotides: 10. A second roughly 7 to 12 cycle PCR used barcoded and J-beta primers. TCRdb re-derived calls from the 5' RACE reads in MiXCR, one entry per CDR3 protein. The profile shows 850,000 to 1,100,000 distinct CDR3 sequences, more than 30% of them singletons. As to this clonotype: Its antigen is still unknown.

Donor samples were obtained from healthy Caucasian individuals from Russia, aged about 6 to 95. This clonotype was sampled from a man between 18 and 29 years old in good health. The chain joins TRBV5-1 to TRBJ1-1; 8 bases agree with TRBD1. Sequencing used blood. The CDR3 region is CASSLQTGEMEAFF. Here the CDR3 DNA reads TGCGCCAGCAGCCTCCAGACAGGGGAAATGGAAGCTTTCTTT. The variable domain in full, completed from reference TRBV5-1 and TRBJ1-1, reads KAGVTQTPRYLIKTRGQQVTLSCSPISGHRSVSWYQQTPGQGLQFLFEYFSETQRNKGNFPGRFSGRQFSNSRSEMNVSTLELGDSALYLCASSLQTGEMEAFFGQGTRLTVV.